This TCR beta chain came from a study of blood T cell repertoires in COVID-19. Turning to the study itself: From the United States, Italy and Spain came samples of acute and convalescent COVID-19. T cells, B-cell-depleted T cells, or PBMCs supplied cDNA or gDNA.

As processed by the authors: By means of reference gene primer amplification, nucleated cell counts were estimated. The data were produced by immunoSEQ multiplex PCR, yet TCRdb's version contains in-frame clones alone and is incomplete. The DNA gave D and trimming, while V, J and clone size come from that table. The profile shows over 100,000 clones, 86% of them singletons. This CDR3 region has 14 residues. Trimming removed 1 base from V and 8 bases from J, with 12 bases in between. Germline CDR1 is SGDLS and CDR2 is YYNGEE. This clonotype was obtained from a man aged 35 to 55 with acute or convalescent COVID-19. Sequencing input: peripheral blood. The rearrangement joins TRBV9 to TRBJ2-2, with D maybe TRBD1 (6 bases). The CDR3 protein is CASSVLSGVGELFF. The CDR3 nucleotides are TGTGCCAGCAGCGTACTGTCAGGGGTGGGGGAGCTGTTTTTT.